The 12 T cell receptor beta chains below were found in one sample sequenced in a study of shared clonotypes between healthy human individuals. Profiled with immunoSEQ multiplex PCR; TCRdb holds only in-frame clones, not every one. The data show 2 million to 2.5 million clones, 85% to 95% seen once. Sequenced input: naive CD4+ T cells from PBMCs. The subset is: CD45RA+ positively selected. Every receptor here comes from a man between 18 and 29 years old in good health. Some clones in this sample may be carry-over from other donors' samples.

The gene calls are TRBV28 and TRBJ1-3, with unresolved D. Between the trimmed V and J ends, which lost 1 base and 7 bases, there was a span of 14 bases. The length of the CDR3 is 15 residues. The germline gives CDR1 MDHEN, CDR2 SYDVKM. The CDR3 loop reads CASSLSWRRGNTIYF. CDR3 DNA: TGTGCCAGCAGTTTATCTTGGAGACGGGGTAACACCATATATTTT.

V is TRBV7-3 and J is TRBJ2-2; 10 bases are shared with TRBD2. The V gene end was trimmed by 5 bases and the J gene end by 1 base; junction bases not matched to a gene: 10. CDR3 length: 18 amino acids. From germline, CDR1 is SGHTA and CDR2 FQGTGA. CDR3 DNA: TGTGCCAGCAGCCGAAGGCCTTTAGCGGGAGGGAACACCGGGGAGCTGTTTTTT. Its translation is CASSRRPLAGGNTGELFF.

The chain is built from TRBV10-3 and TRBJ1-1; the D is unclear. CDR1 and CDR2 (germline): ENHRY, SYGVKD. The CDR3 contains 14 residues. The V end lost 3 bases, the J end lost 1 base, and 9 bases lay between the germline ends. As DNA, the CDR3 is TGTGCCATCAGTGAATTGGGCAGGAACACTGAAGCTTTCTTT. This translates into CAISELGRNTEAFF.

The V call is TRBV28, the J call TRBJ2-1, with no clear D. This CDR3 is 12 amino acids long. In germline, CDR1 is MDHEN, CDR2 SYDVKM. Trimming took 7 bases from V and 7 from J, leaving 11 bases between them. CDR3 sequence: CASMTPANEQFF. As DNA, the CDR3 is TGTGCCAGCATGACACCGGCGAATGAGCAGTTCTTC.

In this sample, this clone turned up once. This rearrangement joins TRBV28 to TRBJ2-5; 9 bases agree with TRBD2. Germline CDR1 MDHEN, CDR2 SYDVKM. The V gene end was trimmed by 3 bases and the J gene end by 0 bases; junction bases not matched to a gene: 5. CDR3 length: 16 amino acids. For the CDR3, the DNA is TGTGCCAGCAGTTTCGGGCCTAGCGGGGACCAAGAGACCCAGTACTTC. It translates to CASSFGPSGDQETQYF.

V usage is TRBV5-4 and J usage is TRBJ2-7; maybe TRBD1 (5 bases). The CDR3 sequence is 13 residues long. Per the germline V gene, CDR1 is SGHNT and CDR2 is YYREEE (reference sequence). V was pared by 4 bases and J by 2 bases, with 10 bases between. This CDR3 reads CASSPGSAYEQYF. The CDR3 nucleotides read TGTGCCAGCAGCCCAGGGTCAGCCTACGAGCAGTACTTC.

The V gene is TRBV5-1, the J gene TRBJ2-1, with D uncertain. CDR3 size: 15 residues. Germline loops: CDR1 SGHRS, CDR2 YFSETQ. Deletions cut 2 bases from V and 4 bases from J, with 13 bases between. CDR3 in amino acids: CASSFLRALYNEQFF. For the CDR3, the DNA is TGCGCCAGCAGCTTTCTCCGGGCTTTATACAATGAGCAGTTCTTC.

The rearrangement joins TRBV6-1 to TRBJ2-5, with D maybe TRBD1 (5 bases). Per the germline V gene, CDR1 is MNHNS and CDR2 is SASEGT. V lost 7 bases and J lost 4, with 16 bases in between. The CDR3 has 14 residues. This CDR3 reads CASTGHALGETQYF. In nucleotides, the CDR3 is TGTGCCAGCACCGGACACGCATTGGGAGAGACCCAGTACTTC.

This clone was counted once. The V call is TRBV6-5, the J call TRBJ2-3; unclear D gene. V dropped 6 bases and J dropped 1 base, with 14 bases sitting between them. The CDR3 loop spans 15 amino acids. CDR1 and CDR2 (germline): MNHEY, SVGAGI. The CDR3 sequence is CASSPLFRRTDTQYF. The CDR3 DNA reads TGTGCCAGCAGCCCTCTCTTCCGGCGCACAGATACGCAGTATTTT.

This clone is a singleton in its sample. The CDR3, as DNA: TGTGCCACCAGCAGAGATCTTTCGGGCCAGCCCCAGCATTTT. This gives the protein CATSRDLSGQPQHF. The chain couples TRBV15 to TRBJ1-5, with no clear D. CDR3 length equals 14 residues. The germline V and J ends were trimmed by 0 bases and 7 bases, with 10 bases remaining between them. Per germline, CDR1 LNHNV and CDR2 YYDKDF (reference sequence).

J is TRBJ2-1 and V is TRBV5-4; 8 bases are a match to TRBD2. Germline loops: CDR1 SGHNT, CDR2 YYREEE (reference sequence). The junction had 13 bases not matched to a gene; V was cut back by 6 bases and J by 5 bases. The CDR3 covers 16 residues. CDR3 sequence (DNA): TGTGCCAGCACCCCCGGGGGGGCGGGAGCGGACAATGAGCAGTTCTTC. It codes for CASTPGGAGADNEQFF. The full variable domain, rest sourced from reference TRBV5-4 and TRBJ2-1, is ETGVTQSPTHLIKTRGQQVTLRCSSQSGHNTVSWYQQALGQGPQFIFQYYREEENGRGNFPPRFSGLQFPNYSSELNVNALELDDSALYLCASTPGGAGADNEQFFGPGTRLTVL.

Note on this clone: This specimen includes other DNA sequences encoding the same CDR3. This chain uses TRBV5-1 with TRBJ1-1; D remains unclear. The CDR3 extends over 14 amino acids. Per the germline V gene, CDR1 is SGHRS and CDR2 is YFSETQ. Trimming cost V 0 bases and J 1 base, with 7 bases left between them. This CDR3 reads CASSLVVGNTEAFF. In nucleotides, the CDR3 is TGCGCCAGCAGCTTGGTGGTGGGGAACACTGAAGCTTTCTTT.